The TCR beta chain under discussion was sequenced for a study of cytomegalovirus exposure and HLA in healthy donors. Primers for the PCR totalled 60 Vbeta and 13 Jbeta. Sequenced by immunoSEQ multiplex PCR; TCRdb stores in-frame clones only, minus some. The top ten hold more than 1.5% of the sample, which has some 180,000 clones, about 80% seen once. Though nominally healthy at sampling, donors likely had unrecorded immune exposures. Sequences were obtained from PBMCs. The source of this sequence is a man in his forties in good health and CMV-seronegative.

CDR3 nucleotide sequence: TGTGCCAGCAGGCCGACTACCGGGGAGCTGTTTTTT. Amino acid sequence: CASRPTTGELFF. The chain couples TRBV6-6 to TRBJ2-2; unclear D gene. The V gene's germline CDR1 is MNHNY and CDR2 SVGAGI (reference sequence). The length of the CDR3 is 12 residues. V was shortened by 6 bases and J by 5 bases, with 7 bases between the two germline ends.